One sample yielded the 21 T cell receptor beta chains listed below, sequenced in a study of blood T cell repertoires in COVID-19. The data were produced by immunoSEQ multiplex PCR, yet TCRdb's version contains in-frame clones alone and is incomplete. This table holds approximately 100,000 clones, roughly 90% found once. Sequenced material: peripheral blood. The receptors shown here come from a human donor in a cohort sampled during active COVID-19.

The CDR3 protein is CASSWRDRGGTEAFF. The CDR3, as DNA: TGCGCCAGCAGCTGGAGGGACAGGGGAGGAACTGAAGCTTTCTTT. The rearrangement joins TRBV5-1 to TRBJ1-1; 10 bases line up with TRBD1. The length of the CDR3 is 15 residues. CDR1 is SGHRS and CDR2 is YFSETQ in the germline V gene. The V and J ends lost 3 bases and 5 bases, in that order; junction bases with no gene match: 7.

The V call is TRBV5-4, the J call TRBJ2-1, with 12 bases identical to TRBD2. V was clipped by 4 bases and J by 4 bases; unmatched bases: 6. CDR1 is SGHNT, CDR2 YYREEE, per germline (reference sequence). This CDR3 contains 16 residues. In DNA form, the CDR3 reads TGTGCCAGCAGCATCGGGACTAGCGGGCGTTACAATGAGCAGTTCTTC. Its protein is CASSIGTSGRYNEQFF.

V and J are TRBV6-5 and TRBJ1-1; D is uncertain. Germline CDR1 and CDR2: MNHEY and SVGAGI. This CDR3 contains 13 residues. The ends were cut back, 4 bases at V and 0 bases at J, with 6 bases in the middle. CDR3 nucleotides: TGTGCCAGCAGTTCGACAATGAACACTGAAGCTTTCTTT. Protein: CASSSTMNTEAFF.

CDR3 sequence reads: CASSLRGRTGRNTIYF. The CDR3 nucleotides are TGTGCCAGCAGCTTGCGCGGAAGGACAGGGCGAAACACCATATATTTT. V is TRBV5-4 and J is TRBJ1-3; TRBD1 aligns across 8 bases. CDR1 is SGHNT, CDR2 YYREEE, per germline (reference sequence). V was pared by 1 base and J by 5 bases, with 8 bases of the junction left unmatched. The CDR3 length is 16 residues.

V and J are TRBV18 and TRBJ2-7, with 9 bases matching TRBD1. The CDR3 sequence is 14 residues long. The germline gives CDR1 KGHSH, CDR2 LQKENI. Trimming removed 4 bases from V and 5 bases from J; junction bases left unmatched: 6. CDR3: CASSRTGEIHEQYF. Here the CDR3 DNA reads TGTGCCAGCTCACGGACAGGGGAAATCCACGAGCAGTACTTC.

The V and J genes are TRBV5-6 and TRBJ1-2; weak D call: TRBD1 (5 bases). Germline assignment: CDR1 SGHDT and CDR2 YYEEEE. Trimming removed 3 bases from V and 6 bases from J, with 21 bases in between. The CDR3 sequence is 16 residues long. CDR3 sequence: CASSSEAGVGGNGYTF. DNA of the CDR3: TGTGCCAGCAGCTCGGAAGCGGGCGTCGGGGGTAATGGCTACACCTTC.

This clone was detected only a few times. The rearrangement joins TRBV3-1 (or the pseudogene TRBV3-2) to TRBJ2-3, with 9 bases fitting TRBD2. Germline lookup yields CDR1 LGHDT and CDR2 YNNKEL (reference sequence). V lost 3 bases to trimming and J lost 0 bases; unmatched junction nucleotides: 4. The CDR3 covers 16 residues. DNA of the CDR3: TGTGCCAGCAGCCATCGGCGGGAGGGCAGCACAGATACGCAGTATTTT. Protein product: CASSHRREGSTDTQYF.

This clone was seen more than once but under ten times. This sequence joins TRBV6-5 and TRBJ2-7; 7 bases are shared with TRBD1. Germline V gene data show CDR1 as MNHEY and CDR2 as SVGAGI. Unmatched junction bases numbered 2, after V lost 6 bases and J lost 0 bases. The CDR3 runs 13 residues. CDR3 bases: TGTGCCAGCAGGACAGGGAACTCCTACGAGCAGTACTTC. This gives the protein CASRTGNSYEQYF.

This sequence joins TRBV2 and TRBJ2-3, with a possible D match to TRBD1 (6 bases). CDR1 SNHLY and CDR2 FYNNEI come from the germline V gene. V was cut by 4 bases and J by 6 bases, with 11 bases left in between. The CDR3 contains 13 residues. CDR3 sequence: CASSGGRGDTQYF. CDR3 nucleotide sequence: TGTGCCAGCAGTGGAGGCAGGGGCGATACGCAGTATTTT.

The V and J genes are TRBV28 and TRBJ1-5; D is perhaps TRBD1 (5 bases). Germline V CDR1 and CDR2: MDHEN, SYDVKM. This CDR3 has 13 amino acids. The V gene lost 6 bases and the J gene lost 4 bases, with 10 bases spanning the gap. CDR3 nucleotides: TGTGCCAGCAGGAGACAGCAAAATCAGCCCCAGCATTTT. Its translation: CASRRQQNQPQHF.

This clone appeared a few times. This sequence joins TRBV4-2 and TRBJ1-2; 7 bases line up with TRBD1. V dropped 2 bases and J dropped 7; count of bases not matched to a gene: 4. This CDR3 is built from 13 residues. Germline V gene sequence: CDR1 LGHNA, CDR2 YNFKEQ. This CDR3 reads CASSQRGGGGYTF. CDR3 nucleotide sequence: TGTGCCAGCAGCCAACGAGGGGGCGGTGGCTACACCTTC.

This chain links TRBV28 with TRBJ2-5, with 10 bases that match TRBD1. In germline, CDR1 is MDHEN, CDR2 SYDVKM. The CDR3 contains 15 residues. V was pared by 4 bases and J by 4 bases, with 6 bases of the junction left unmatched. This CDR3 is CASSSPGQGVETQYF. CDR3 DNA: TGTGCCAGCAGTTCACCTGGACAGGGGGTAGAGACCCAGTACTTC.

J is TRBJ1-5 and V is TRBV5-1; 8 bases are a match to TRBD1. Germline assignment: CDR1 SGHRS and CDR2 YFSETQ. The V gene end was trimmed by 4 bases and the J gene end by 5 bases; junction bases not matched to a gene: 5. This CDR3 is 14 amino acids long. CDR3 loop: CASSRTGRDQPQHF. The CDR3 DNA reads TGCGCCAGCAGCCGGACAGGGCGAGATCAGCCCCAGCATTTT.

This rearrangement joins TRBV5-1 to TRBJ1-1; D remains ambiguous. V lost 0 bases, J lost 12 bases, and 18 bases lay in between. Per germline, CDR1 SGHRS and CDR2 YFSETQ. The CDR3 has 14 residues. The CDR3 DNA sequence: TGCGCCAGCAGCTTGGCCTGGCCAGGATTGCAAACTTTCTTT. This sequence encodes CASSLAWPGLQTFF.

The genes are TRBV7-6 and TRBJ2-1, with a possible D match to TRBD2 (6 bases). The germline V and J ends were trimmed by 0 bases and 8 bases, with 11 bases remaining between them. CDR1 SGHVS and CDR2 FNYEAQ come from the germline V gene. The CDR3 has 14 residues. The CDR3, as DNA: TGTGCCAGCAGCTTAGCATCAGCGGGCTATGAGCAGTTCTTC. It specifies CASSLASAGYEQFF.

The CDR3 nucleotides are TGTGCCAGTAGTATTTTGGGACAGGGGAGCGCCGGGGAGCTGTTTTTT. It is translated as CASSILGQGSAGELFF. The J gene is TRBJ2-2, the V gene TRBV19; 10 bases are a match to TRBD1. Per germline, CDR1 LNHDA and CDR2 SQIVND (reference sequence). The CDR3 loop spans 16 amino acids. Trimming at V came to 3 bases and at J to 6 bases, leaving 7 bases not matched to a gene.

The CDR3 bases are TGTGCCAGCCGTTCCGAACTAGCGGGGGGGTACAATGAGCAGTTCTTC. It encodes CASRSELAGGYNEQFF. The V gene is TRBV6-5, the J gene TRBJ2-1; TRBD2 matches at 13 bases. This CDR3 spans 16 amino acids. Per germline, CDR1 MNHEY and CDR2 SVGAGI. With 8 bases clipped from V and 4 bases from J, the junction kept 8 bases outside the gene matches.

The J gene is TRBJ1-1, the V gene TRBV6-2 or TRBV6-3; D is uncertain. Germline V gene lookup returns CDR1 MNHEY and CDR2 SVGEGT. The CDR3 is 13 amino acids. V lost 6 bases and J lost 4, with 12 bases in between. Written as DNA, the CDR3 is TGTGCCAGCAGATACCGGGGTATCACTGAAGCTTTCTTT. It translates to CASRYRGITEAFF.

The CDR3 DNA sequence: TGTGCCAGCAGTTCTTATATTGTCCCCCTAGGGAGCTCTGGAAACACCATATATTTT. Residues: CASSSYIVPLGSSGNTIYF. The chain recombines TRBV28 with TRBJ1-3; D remains unclear. V dropped 4 bases and J dropped 0 bases, with 22 bases sitting between them. The CDR3 is 19 amino acids. Per germline, CDR1 MDHEN and CDR2 SYDVKM.

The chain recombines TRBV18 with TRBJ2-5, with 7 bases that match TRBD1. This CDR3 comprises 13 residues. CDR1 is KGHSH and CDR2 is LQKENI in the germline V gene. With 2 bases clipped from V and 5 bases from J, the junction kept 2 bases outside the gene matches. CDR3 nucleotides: TGTGCCAGCTCACCAGGACAGGTGGAGACCCAGTACTTC. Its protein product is CASSPGQVETQYF.

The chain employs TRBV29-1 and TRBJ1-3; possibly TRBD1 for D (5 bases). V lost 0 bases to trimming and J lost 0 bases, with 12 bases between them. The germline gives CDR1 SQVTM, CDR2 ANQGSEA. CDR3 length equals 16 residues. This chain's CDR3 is CSVEDFTGDSGNTIYF. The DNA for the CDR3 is TGCAGCGTTGAAGATTTTACAGGAGACTCTGGAAACACCATATATTTT. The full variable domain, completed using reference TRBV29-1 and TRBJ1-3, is SAVISQKPSRDICQRGTSLTIQCQVDSQVTMMFWYRQQPGQSLTLIATANQGSEATYESGFVIDKFPISRPNLTFSTLTVSNMSPEDSSIYLCSVEDFTGDSGNTIYFGEGSWLTVV.